The sequence of this T cell receptor (beta chain) was determined in a study of blood T cell repertoires in COVID-19. The wider study: COVID-19 samples collected from the United States, Italy and Spain covered acute and convalescent phases.

Repertoires were generated with immunoSEQ multiplex PCR, while TCRdb's copy carries only in-frame clones and drops some. The table shows roughly 110,000 clones, with 81% occurring only once. This clonotype was sampled from a man in his forties or fifties with acute or convalescent COVID-19. The sequenced material came from peripheral blood.

CDR3 residues: CASSSAGTPTGANVLTF. The CDR3 DNA is TGCGCCAGCAGCTCAGCCGGGACACCAACTGGGGCCAACGTCCTGACTTTC. The gene calls are TRBV5-1 and TRBJ2-6, with D perhaps matching TRBD1 (6 bases). Deletions cut 3 bases from V and 2 bases from J, with 15 bases between. The CDR3 extends over 17 amino acids. Germline values: CDR1 SGHRS, CDR2 YFSETQ. Filled out from reference TRBV5-1 and TRBJ2-6, the complete variable domain reads KAGVTQTPRYLIKTRGQQVTLSCSPISGHRSVSWYQQTPGQGLQFLFEYFSETQRNKGNFPGRFSGRQFSNSRSEMNVSTLELGDSALYLCASSSAGTPTGANVLTFGAGSRLTVL.